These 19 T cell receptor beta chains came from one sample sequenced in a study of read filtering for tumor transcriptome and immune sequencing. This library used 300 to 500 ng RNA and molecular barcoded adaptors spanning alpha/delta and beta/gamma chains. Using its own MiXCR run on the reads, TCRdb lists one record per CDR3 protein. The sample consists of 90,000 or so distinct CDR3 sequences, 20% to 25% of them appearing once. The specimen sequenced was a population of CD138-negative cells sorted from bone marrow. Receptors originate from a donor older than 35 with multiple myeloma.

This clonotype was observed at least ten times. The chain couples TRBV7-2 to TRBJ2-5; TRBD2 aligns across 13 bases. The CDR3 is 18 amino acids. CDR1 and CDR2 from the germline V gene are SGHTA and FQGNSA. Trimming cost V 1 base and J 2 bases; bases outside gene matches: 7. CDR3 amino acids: CASSLGNPLAGGQETQYF. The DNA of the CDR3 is TGTGCCAGCAGCTTAGGGAACCCACTAGCGGGGGGGCAAGAGACCCAGTACTTC. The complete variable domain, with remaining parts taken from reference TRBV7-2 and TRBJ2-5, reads GAGVSQSPSNKVTEKGKDVELRCDPISGHTALYWYRQSLGQGLEFLIYFQGNSAPDKSGLPSDRFSAERTGGSVSTLTIQRTQQEDSAVYLCASSLGNPLAGGQETQYFGPGTRLLVL.

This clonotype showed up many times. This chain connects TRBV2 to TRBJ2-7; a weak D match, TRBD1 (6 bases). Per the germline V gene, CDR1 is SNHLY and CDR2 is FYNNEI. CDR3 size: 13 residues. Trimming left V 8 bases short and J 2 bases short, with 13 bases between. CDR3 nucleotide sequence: TGTGCCAGCGGGGGTGCAGGGGCCTACGAGCAGTACTTC. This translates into CASGGAGAYEQYF.

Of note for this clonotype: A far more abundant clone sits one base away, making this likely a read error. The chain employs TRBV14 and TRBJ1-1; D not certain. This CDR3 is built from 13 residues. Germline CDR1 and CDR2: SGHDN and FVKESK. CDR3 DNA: TGTGCCAGCAGCCCCTACATGAACATTGAAGCTTTCTTT. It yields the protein CASSPYMNIEAFF.

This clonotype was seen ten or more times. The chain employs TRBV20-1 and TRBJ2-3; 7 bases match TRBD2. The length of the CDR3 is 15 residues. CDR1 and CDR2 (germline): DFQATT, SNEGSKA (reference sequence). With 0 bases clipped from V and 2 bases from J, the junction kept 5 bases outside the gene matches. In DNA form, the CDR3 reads TGCAGTGCTAGAGATCAGGGAGGGATCACAGATACGCAGTATTTT. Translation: CSARDQGGITDTQYF.

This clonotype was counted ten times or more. The CDR3 nucleotides are TGTGCCAGCAGTTTAACCCCTAGCGGGGGGGACGAGCAGTACTTC. The encoded protein is CASSLTPSGGDEQYF. This rearrangement joins TRBV12-3 or TRBV12-4 to TRBJ2-7; 12 bases align to TRBD2. The V and J ends lost 2 bases and 5 bases, in that order; junction bases with no gene match: 4. This CDR3 comprises 15 residues.

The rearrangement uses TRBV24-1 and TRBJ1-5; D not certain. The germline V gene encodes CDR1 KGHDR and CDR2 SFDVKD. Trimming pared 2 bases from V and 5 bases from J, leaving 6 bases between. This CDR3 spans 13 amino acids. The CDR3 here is CATSDSGHQPQHF. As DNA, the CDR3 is TGTGCCACCAGTGATTCAGGCCATCAGCCCCAGCATTTT.

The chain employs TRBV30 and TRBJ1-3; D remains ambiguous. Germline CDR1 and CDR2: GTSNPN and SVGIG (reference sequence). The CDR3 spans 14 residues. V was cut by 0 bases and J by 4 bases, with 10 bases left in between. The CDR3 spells CAWSVLNAGNTIYF. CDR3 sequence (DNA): TGTGCCTGGAGTGTACTTAACGCCGGAAACACCATATATTTT. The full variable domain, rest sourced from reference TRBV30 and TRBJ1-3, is SQTIHQWPATLVQPVGSPLSLECTVEGTSNPNLYWYRQAAGRGLQLLFYSVGIGQISSEVPQNLSASRPQDRQFILSSKKLLLSDSGFYLCAWSVLNAGNTIYFGEGSWLTVV.

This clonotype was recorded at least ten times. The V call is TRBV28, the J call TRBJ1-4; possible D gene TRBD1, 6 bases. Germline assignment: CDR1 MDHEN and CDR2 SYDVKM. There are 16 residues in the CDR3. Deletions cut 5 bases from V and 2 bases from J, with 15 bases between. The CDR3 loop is CASSPPWTATNEKLFF. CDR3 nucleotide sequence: TGTGCCAGCAGTCCCCCCTGGACAGCGACTAATGAAAAACTGTTTTTT.

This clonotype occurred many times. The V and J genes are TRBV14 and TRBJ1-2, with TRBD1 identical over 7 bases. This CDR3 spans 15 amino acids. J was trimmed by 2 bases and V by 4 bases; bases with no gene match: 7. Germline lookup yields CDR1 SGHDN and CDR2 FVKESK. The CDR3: CASSPVQGWNYGYTF. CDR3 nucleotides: TGTGCCAGCAGCCCTGTACAGGGGTGGAACTATGGCTACACCTTC.

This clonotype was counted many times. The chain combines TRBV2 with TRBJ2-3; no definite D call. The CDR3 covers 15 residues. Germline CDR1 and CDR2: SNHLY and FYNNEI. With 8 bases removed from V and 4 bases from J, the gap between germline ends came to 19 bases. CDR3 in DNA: TGTGCCAGCCCAGGTGATGATGGGTGGGCAGATACGCAGTATTTT. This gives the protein CASPGDDGWADTQYF.

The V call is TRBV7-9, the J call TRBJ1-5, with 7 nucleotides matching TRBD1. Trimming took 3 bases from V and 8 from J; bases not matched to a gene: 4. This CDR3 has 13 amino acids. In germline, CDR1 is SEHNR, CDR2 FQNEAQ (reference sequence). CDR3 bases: TGTGCCAGCAGCTTCGGGACAGTAGAGCCCCAGCATTTT. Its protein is CASSFGTVEPQHF.

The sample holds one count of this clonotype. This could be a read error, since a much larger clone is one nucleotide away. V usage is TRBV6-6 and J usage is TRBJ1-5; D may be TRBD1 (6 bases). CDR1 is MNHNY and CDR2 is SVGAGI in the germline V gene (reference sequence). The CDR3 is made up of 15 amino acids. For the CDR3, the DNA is TGTGCCAGCAGGACCCAGGGCGGGGGCAATCAGTCCCAGCATTTT. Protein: CASRTQGGGNQSQHF.

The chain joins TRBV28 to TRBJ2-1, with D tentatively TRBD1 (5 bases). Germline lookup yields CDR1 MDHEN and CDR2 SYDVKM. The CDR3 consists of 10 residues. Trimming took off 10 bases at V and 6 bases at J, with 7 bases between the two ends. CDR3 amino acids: CAIQGNEQFF. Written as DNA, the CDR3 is TGTGCCATTCAGGGCAATGAGCAGTTCTTC.

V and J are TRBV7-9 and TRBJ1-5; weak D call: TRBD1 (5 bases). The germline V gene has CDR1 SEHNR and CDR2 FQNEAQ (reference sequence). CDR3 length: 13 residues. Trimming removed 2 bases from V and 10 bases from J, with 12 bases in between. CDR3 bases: TGTGCCAGCAGCTTAATGGGGGACCGACCCCAGCATTTT. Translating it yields CASSLMGDRPQHF.

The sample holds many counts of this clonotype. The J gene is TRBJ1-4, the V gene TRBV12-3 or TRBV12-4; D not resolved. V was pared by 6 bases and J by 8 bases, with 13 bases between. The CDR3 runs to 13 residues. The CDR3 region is CASRDQRREKLFF. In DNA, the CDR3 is TGTGCCAGCAGGGACCAACGGCGGGAAAAACTGTTTTTT.

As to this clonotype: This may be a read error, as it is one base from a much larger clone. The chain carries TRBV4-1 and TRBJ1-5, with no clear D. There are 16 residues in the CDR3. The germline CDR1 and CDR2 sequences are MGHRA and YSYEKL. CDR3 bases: TGCACCAGCAGCCAAGATCAGGCCCCTTCTGGCTCGCCCCAGCATTTT. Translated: CTSSQDQAPSGSPQHF.

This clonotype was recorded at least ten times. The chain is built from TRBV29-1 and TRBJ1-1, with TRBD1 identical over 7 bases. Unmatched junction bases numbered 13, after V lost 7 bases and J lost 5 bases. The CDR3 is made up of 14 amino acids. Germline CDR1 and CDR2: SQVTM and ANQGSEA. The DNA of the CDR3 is TGCAGCGCTCGCCGGCGGCAGGGGGGGACTGAAGCTTTCTTT. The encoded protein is CSARRRQGGTEAFF.

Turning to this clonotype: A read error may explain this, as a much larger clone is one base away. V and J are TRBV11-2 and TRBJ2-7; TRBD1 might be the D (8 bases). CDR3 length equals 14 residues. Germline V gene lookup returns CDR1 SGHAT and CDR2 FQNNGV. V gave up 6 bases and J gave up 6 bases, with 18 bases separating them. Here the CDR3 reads CASRMTGEGLEQYF. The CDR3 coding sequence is TGTGCCAGCAGGATGACAGGGGAGGGCCTCGAGCAGTACTTC.

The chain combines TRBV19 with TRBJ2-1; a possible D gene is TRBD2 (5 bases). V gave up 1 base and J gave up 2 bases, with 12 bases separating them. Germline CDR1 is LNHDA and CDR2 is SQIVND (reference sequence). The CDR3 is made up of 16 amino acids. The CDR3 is CASSIVSGSAYNEQFF. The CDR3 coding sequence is TGTGCCAGTAGTATAGTATCGGGGTCAGCCTACAATGAGCAGTTCTTC.